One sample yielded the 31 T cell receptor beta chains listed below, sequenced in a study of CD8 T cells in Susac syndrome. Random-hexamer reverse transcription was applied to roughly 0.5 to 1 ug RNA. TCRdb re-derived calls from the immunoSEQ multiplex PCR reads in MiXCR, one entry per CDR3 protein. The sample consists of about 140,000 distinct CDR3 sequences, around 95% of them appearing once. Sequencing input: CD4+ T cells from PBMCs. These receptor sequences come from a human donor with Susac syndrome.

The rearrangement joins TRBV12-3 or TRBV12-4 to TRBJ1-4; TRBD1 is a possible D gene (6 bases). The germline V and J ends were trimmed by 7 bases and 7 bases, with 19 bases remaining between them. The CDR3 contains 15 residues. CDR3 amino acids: CASINGGGLGEKLFF. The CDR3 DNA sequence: TGTGCCAGCATTAATGGGGGGGGCCTTGGTGAAAAACTGTTTTTT.

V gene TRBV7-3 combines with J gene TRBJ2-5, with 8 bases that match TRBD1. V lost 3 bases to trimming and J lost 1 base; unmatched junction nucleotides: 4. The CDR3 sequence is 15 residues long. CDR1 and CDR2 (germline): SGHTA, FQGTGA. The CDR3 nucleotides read TGTGCCAGCAGCTTGTCAGGGGGCGTCCAAGAGACCCAGTACTTC. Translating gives CASSLSGGVQETQYF.

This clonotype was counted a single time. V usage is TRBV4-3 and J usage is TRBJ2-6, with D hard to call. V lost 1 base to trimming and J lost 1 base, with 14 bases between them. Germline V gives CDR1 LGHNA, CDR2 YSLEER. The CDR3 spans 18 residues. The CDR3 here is CASSQGLAAFSGANVLTF. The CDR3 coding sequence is TGCGCCAGCAGCCAAGGCCTGGCAGCCTTTTCTGGGGCCAACGTCCTGACTTTC.

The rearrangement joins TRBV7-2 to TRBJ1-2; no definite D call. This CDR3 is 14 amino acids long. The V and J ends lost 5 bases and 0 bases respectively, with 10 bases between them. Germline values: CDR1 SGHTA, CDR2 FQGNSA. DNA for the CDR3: TGTGCCAGCAGCCCGGCCAGAACTAACTATGGCTACACCTTC. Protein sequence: CASSPARTNYGYTF.

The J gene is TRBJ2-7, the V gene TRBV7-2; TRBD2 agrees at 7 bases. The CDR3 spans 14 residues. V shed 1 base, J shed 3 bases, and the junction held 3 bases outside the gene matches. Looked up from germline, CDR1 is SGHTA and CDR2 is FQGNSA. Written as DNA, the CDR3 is TGTGCCAGCAGCTTAGAGGCGGGAGACTACGAGCAGTACTTC. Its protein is CASSLEAGDYEQYF.

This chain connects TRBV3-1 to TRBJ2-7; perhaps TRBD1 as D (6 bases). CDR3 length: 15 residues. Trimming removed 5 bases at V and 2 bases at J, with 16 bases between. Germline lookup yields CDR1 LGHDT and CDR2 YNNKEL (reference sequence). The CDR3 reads CASSRRRDTAYEQYF. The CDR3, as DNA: TGTGCCAGCAGCAGACGCCGGGACACTGCCTACGAGCAGTACTTC.

The CDR3 DNA is TGTGCCAGCAGCCGGGGACAGGGGTCACCCCTCCACTTT. Residues: CASSRGQGSPLHF. J is TRBJ1-6 and V is TRBV14; 10 bases map to TRBD1. J was trimmed by 10 bases and V by 4 bases; bases with no gene match: 1. Germline V gene sequence: CDR1 SGHDN, CDR2 FVKESK. There are 13 residues in the CDR3.

DNA for the CDR3: TGCAGTGCTAGTGGCCGGCCTAATGAGCAGTTCTTC. Its translation is CSASGRPNEQFF. The chain combines TRBV20-1 with TRBJ2-1, with no clear D. Trimming pared 3 bases from V and 7 bases from J, leaving 10 bases between. In germline, CDR1 is DFQATT, CDR2 SNEGSKA (reference sequence). The CDR3 runs to 12 residues.

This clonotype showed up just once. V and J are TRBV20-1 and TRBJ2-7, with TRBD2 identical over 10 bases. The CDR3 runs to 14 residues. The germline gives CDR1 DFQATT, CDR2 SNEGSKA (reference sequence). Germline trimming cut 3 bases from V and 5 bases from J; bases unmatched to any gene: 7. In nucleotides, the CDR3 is TGCAGTGCTAGTCCTCGGCTAGCGGGGGACGAGCAGTACTTC. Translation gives CSASPRLAGDEQYF.

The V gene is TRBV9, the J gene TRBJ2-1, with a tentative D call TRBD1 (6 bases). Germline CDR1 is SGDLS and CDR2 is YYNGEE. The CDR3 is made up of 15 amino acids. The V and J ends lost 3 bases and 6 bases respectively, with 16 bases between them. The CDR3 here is CASSGSARGFNEQFF. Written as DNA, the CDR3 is TGTGCCAGCAGCGGATCAGCCAGGGGATTCAATGAGCAGTTCTTC.

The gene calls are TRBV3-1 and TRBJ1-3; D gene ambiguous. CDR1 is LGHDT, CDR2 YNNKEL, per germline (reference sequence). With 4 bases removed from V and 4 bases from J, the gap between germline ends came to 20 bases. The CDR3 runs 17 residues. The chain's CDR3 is CASSLRSRGGIGNTIYF. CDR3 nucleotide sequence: TGTGCCAGCAGCCTTCGCTCACGAGGAGGGATAGGAAACACCATATATTTT.

Written as DNA, the CDR3 is TGTGCCAGCTCACCGGGCCTAGCCCAAGAGACCCAGTACTTC. It yields the protein CASSPGLAQETQYF. The chain joins TRBV18 to TRBJ2-5; the D gene is possibly TRBD2 (5 bases). The V end lost 3 bases, the J end lost 1 base, and 9 bases lay between the germline ends. CDR1 KGHSH and CDR2 LQKENI come from the germline V gene. This CDR3 comprises 14 residues.

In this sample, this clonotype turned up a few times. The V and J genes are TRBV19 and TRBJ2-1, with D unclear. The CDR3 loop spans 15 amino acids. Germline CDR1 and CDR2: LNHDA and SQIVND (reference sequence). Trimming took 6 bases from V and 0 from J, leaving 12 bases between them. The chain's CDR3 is CASRLDRSSYNEQFF. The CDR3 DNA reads TGTGCCAGTAGGTTGGACCGCAGCTCCTACAATGAGCAGTTCTTC.

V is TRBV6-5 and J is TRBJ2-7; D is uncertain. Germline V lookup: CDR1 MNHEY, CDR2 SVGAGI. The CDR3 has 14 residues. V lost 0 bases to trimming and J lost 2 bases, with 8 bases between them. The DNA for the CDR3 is TGTGCCAGCAGTTACTCGAAGACAACCTACGAGCAGTACTTC. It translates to CASSYSKTTYEQYF.

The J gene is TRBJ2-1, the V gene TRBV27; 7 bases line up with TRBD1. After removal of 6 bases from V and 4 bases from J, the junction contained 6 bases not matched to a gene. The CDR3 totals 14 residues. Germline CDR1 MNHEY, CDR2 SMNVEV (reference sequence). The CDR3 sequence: CASRRTGSYNEQFF. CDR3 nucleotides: TGTGCCAGCAGACGGACAGGCTCGTACAATGAGCAGTTCTTC.

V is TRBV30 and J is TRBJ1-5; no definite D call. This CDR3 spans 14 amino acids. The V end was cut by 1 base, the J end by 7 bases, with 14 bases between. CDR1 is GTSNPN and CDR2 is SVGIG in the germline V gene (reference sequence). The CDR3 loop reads CAWSAGVVGQPQHF. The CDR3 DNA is TGTGCCTGGAGTGCGGGTGTGGTAGGCCAGCCCCAGCATTTT.

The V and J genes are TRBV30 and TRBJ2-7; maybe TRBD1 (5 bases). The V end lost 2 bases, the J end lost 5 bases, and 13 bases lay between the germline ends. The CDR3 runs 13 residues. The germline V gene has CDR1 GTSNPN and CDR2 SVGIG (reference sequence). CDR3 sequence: CAWSPDSPHEQYF. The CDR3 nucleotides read TGTGCCTGGAGTCCCGACAGCCCCCACGAGCAGTACTTC.

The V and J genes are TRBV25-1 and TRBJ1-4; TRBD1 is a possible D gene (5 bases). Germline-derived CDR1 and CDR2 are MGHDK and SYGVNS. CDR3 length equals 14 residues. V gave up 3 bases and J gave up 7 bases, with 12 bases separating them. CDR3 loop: CASSDPREFEKLFF. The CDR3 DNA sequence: TGTGCCAGCAGTGATCCCAGGGAATTTGAAAAACTGTTTTTT.

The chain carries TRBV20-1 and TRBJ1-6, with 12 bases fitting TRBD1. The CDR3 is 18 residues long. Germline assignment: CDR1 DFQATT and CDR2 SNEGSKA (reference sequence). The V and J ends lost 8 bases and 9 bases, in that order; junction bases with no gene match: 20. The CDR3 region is CSPWSTGTGGGEGSPLHF. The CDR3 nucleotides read TGCAGTCCTTGGAGTACCGGGACAGGGGGCGGTGAAGGTTCACCCCTCCACTTT.

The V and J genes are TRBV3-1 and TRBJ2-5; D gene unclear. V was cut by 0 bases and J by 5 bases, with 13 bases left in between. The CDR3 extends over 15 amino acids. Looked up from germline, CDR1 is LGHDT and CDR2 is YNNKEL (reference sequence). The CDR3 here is CASSQERAFGETQYF. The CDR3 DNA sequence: TGTGCCAGCAGCCAAGAAAGGGCCTTCGGGGAGACCCAGTACTTC.

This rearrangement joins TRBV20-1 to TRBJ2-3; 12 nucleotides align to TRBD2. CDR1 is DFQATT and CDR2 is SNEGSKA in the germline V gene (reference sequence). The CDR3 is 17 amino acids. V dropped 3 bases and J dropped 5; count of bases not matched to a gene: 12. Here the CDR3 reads CSASNGLAGWARDTQYF. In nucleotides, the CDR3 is TGCAGTGCTAGTAACGGACTAGCGGGGTGGGCACGAGATACGCAGTATTTT.

DNA of the CDR3: TGTGCCAGCAGCGTAGGCGTGACCGCCGGGGAGCTGTTTTTT. Encoded protein: CASSVGVTAGELFF. The rearrangement joins TRBV9 to TRBJ2-2; D not resolved. Trimming left V 0 bases short and J 6 bases short, with 9 bases between. This CDR3 spans 14 amino acids. Germline V gene data show CDR1 as SGDLS and CDR2 as YYNGEE.

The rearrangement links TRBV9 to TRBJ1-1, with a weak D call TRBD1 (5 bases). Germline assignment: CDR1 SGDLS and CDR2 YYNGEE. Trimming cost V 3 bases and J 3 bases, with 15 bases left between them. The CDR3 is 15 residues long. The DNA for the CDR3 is TGTGCCAGCAGCGCAATGGGGGGGAAGGACACTGAAGCTTTCTTT. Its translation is CASSAMGGKDTEAFF.

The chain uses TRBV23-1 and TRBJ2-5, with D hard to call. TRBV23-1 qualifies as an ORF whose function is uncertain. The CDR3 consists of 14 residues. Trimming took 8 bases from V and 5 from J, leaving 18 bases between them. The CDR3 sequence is CASPQPGPDETQYF. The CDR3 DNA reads TGCGCCAGCCCCCAGCCGGGCCCGGACGAGACCCAGTACTTC.

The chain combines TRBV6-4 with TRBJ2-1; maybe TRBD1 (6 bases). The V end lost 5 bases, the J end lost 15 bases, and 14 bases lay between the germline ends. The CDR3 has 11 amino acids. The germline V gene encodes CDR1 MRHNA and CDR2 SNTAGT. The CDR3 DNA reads TGTGCCAGCAGTCACGGTCTCAGGGGGTTCTTC. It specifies CASSHGLRGFF.

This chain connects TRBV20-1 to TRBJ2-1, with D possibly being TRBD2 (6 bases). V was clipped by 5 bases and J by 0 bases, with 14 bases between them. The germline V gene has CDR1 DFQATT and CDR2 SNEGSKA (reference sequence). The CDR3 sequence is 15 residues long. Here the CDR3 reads CSAVHSGSSYNEQFF. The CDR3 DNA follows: TGCAGTGCTGTTCATAGCGGATCCTCCTACAATGAGCAGTTCTTC.

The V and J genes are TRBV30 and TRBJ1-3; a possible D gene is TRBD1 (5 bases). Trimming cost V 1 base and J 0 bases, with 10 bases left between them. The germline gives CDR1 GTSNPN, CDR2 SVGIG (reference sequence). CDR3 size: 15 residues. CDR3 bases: TGTGCCTGGAGTGCAGCAGGGTTCTCTGGAAACACCATATATTTT. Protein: CAWSAAGFSGNTIYF.

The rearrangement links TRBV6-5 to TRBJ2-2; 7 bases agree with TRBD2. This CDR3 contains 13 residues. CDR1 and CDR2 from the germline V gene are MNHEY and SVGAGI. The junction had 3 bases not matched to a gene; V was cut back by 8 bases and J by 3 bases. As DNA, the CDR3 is TGTGCCAGCGGGAGGGCCGACACCGGGGAGCTGTTTTTT. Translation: CASGRADTGELFF.

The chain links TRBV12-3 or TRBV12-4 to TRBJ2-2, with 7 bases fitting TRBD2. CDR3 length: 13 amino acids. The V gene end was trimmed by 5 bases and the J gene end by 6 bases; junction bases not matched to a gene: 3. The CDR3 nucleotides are TGTGCCAGCAGTACGGGGAGGGCCGGGGAGCTGTTTTTT. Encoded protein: CASSTGRAGELFF.

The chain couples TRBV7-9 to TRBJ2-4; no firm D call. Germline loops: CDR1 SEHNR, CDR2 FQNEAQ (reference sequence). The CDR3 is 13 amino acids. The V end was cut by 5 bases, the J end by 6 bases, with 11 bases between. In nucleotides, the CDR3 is TGTGCCAGCAGCCCTGACTCCGCAAACATTCAGTACTTC. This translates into CASSPDSANIQYF.

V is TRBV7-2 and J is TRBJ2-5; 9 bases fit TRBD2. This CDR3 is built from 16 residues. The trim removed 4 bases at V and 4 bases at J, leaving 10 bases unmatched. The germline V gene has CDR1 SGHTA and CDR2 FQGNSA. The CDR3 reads CASSSGSSGSGETQYF. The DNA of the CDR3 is TGTGCCAGCAGCTCCGGGAGTAGCGGGAGCGGAGAGACCCAGTACTTC.